Included here is one TCR beta chain sequence, with context. TCRdb's copy holds only in-frame clones and misses some; the assay was immunoSEQ multiplex PCR. The sample includes approximately 320,000 clones, 87% of them seen just once. These data come from a study of blood T cell repertoires in COVID-19. Germline CDR1 and CDR2: SGDLS and YYNGEE. J lost 4 bases, V lost 2 bases, and 2 bases had no gene match. This CDR3 comprises 14 residues. The chain is built from TRBV9 and TRBJ2-1, with TRBD2 identical over 8 bases. This clonotype was sampled from a woman aged 18-29 years who had recovered from COVID-19. The sequenced sample was PBMCs or T cells enriched from blood (not recorded which). The CDR3 loop reads CASSVSGGYNEQFF. CDR3 nucleotide sequence: TGTGCCAGCAGCGTCTCGGGAGGGTACAATGAGCAGTTCTTC.